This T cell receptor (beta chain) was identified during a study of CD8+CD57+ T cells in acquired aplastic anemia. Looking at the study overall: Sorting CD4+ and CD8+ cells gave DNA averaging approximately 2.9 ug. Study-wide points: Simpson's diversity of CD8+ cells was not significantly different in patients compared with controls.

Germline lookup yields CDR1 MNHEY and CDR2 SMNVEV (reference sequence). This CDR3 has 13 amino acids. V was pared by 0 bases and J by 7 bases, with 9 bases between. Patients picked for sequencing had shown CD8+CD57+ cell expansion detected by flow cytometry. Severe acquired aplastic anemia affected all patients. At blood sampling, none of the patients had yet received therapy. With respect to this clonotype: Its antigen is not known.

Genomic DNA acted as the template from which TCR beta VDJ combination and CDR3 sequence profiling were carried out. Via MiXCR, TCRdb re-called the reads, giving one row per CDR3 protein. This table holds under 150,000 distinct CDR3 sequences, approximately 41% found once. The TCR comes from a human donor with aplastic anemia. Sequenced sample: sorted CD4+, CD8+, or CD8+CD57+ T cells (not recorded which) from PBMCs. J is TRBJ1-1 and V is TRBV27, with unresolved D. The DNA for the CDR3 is TGTGCCAGCAGTTTATCGAAGGGTTTTGAAGCTTTCTTT. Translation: CASSLSKGFEAFF.